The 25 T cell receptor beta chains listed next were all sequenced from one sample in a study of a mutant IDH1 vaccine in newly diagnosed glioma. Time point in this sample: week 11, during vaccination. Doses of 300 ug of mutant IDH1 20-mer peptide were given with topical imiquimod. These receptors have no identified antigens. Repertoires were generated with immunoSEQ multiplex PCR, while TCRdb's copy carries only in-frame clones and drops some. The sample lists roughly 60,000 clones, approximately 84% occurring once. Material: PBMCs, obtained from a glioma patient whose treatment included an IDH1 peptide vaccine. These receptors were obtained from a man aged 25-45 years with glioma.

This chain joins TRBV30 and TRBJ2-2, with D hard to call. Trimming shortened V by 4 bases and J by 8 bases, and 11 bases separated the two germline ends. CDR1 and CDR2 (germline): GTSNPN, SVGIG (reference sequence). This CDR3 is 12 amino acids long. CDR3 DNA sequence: TGTGCCTGGACTGAGAGTTCGGGGGAGCTGTTTTTT. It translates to CAWTESSGELFF.

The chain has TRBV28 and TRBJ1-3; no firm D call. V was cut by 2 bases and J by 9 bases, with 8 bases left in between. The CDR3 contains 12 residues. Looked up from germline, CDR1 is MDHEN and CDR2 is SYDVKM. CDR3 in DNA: TGTGCCAGCAGTTTACCCCGGGGCACCATATATTTT. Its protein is CASSLPRGTIYF.

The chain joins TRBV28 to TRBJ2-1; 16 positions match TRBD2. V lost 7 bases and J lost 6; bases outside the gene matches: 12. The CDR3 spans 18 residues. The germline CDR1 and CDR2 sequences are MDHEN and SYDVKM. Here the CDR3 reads CASTYPGLAGGRPNEQFF. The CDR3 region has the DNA TGTGCCAGCACCTATCCGGGACTAGCGGGAGGGCGTCCCAATGAGCAGTTCTTC.

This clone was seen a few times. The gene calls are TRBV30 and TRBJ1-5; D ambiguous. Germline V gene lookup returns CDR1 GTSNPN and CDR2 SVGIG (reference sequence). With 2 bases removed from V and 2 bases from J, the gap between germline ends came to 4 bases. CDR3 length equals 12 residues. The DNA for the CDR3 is TGTGCCTGGAGTATGGGCAATCAGCCCCAGCATTTT. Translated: CAWSMGNQPQHF.

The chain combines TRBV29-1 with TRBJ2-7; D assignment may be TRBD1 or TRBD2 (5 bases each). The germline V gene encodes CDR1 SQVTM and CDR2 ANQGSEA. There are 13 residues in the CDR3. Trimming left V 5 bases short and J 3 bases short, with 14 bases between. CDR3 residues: CSVRGPFDYEQYF. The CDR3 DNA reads TGCAGCGTTCGGGGACCCTTCGACTACGAGCAGTACTTC.

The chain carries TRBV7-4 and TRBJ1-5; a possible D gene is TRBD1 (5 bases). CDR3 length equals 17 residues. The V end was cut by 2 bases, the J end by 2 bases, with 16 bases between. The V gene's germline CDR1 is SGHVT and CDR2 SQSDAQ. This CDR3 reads CASSLKDSLGRNQPQHF. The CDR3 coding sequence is TGTGCCAGCAGCTTAAAAGACAGCCTAGGTCGCAATCAGCCCCAGCATTTT.

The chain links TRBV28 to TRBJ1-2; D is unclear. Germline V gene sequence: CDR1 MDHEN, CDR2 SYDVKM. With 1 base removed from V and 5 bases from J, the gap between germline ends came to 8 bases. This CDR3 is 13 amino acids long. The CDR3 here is CASSLFREYGYTF. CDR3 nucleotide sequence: TGTGCCAGCAGTTTATTTAGGGAATATGGCTACACCTTC.

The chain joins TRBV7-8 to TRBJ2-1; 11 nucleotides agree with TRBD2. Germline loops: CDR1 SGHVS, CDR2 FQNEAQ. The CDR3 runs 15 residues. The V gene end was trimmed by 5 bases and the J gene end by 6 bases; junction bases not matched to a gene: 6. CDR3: CASSPRLAGPNEQFF. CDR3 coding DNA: TGTGCCAGCAGCCCCCGACTAGCGGGACCCAATGAGCAGTTCTTC. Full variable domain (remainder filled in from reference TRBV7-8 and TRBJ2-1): GAGVSQSPRYKVAKRGQDVALRCDPISGHVSLFWYQQALGQGPEFLTYFQNEAQLDKSGLPSDRFFAERPEGSVSTLKIQRTQQEDSAVYLCASSPRLAGPNEQFFGPGTRLTVL.

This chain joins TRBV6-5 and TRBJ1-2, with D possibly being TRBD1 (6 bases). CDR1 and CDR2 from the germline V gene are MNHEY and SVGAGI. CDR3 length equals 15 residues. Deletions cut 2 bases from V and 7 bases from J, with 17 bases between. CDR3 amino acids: CASSYGLGGASGYTF. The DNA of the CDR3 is TGTGCCAGCAGTTACGGGCTGGGGGGGGCCTCTGGCTACACCTTC.

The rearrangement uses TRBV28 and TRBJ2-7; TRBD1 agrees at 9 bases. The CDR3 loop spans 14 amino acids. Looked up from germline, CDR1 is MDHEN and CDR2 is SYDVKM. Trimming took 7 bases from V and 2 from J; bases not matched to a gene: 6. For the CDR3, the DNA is TGTGCCAGCATGTGGACAGGGGACCCCTACGAGCAGTACTTC. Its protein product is CASMWTGDPYEQYF.

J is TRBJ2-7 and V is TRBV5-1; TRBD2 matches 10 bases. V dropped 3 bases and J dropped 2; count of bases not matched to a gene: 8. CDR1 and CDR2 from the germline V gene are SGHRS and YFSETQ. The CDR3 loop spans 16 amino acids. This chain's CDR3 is CASSSIGAGGAYEQYF. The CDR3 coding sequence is TGCGCCAGCAGCTCCATTGGAGCGGGAGGGGCCTACGAGCAGTACTTC. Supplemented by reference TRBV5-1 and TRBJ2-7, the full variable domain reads KAGVTQTPRYLIKTRGQQVTLSCSPISGHRSVSWYQQTPGQGLQFLFEYFSETQRNKGNFPGRFSGRQFSNSRSEMNVSTLELGDSALYLCASSSIGAGGAYEQYFGPGTRLTVT.

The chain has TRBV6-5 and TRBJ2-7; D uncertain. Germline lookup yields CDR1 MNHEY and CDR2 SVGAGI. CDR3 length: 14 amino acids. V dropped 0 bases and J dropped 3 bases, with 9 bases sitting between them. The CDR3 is CASSYSRQSYEQYF. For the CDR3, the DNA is TGTGCCAGCAGTTACTCGCGTCAGAGCTACGAGCAGTACTTC.

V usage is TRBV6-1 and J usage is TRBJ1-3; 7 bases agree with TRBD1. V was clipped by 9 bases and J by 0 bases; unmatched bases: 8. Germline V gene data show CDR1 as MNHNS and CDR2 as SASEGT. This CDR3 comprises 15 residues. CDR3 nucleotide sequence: TGTGCCAGTACGGGACAGACGAGCTCTGGAAACACCATATATTTT. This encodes CASTGQTSSGNTIYF.

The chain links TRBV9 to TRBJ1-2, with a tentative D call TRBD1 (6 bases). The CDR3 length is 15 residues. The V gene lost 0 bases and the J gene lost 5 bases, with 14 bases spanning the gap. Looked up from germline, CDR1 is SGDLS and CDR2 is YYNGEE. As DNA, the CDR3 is TGTGCCAGCAGCGTAGTACAGGGAGTTTGTTATGGCTACACCTTC. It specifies CASSVVQGVCYGYTF.

This CDR3 is CASTVGASGATEAFF. DNA of the CDR3: TGTGCCAGTACTGTCGGGGCGTCGGGGGCCACTGAAGCTTTCTTT. The genes are TRBV19 and TRBJ1-1; D is perhaps TRBD1 (6 bases). The length of the CDR3 is 15 residues. Deletions cut 7 bases from V and 4 bases from J, with 19 bases between. CDR1 is LNHDA, CDR2 SQIVND, per germline (reference sequence). Based on the CDR3 plus reference TRBV19 and TRBJ1-1, the full variable domain is DGGITQSPKYLFRKEGQNVTLSCEQNLNHDAMYWYRQDPGQGLRLIYYSQIVNDFQKGDIAEGYSVSREKKESFPLTVTSAQKNPTAFYLCASTVGASGATEAFFGQGTRLTVV.

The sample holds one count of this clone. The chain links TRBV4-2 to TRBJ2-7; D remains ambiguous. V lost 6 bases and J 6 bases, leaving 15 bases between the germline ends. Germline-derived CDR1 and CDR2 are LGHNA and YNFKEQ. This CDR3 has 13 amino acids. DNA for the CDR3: TGTGCCAGCAGTTACGTCAGCAGGAGCGAGCAGTACTTC. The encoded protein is CASSYVSRSEQYF.

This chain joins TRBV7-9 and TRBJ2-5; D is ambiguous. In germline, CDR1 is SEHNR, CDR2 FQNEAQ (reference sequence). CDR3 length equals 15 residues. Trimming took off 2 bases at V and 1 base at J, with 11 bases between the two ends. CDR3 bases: TGTGCCAGCAGCTTAACGACCGTCGCCCAAGAGACCCAGTACTTC. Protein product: CASSLTTVAQETQYF.

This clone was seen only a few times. The CDR3 sequence is CASSIGQGSNQPQHF. The CDR3 nucleotides read TGTGCCAGTAGCATCGGACAGGGGAGCAATCAGCCCCAGCATTTT. The gene calls are TRBV19 and TRBJ1-5; the match to TRBD1 covers 9 bases. The junction had 4 bases not matched to a gene; V was cut back by 6 bases and J by 1 base. The germline V gene encodes CDR1 LNHDA and CDR2 SQIVND (reference sequence). CDR3 length: 15 residues.

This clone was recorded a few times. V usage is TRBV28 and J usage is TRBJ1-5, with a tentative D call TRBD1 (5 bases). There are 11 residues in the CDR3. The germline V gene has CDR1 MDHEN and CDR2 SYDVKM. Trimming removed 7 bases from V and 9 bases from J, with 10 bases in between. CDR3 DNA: TGTGCCAGCAACCTAAGGGGGCCCCAGCATTTT. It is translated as CASNLRGPQHF.

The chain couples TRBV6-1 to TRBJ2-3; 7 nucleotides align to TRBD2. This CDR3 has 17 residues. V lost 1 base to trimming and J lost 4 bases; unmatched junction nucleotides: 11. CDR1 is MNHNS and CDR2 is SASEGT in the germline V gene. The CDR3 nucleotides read TGTGCCAGCAGTGAAGTACCGGGGGGTAAATATTCAGATACGCAGTATTTT. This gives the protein CASSEVPGGKYSDTQYF.

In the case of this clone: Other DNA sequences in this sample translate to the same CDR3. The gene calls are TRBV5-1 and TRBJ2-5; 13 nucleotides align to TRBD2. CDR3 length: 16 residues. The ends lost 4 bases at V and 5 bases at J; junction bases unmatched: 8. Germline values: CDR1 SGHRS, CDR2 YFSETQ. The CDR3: CASSPGLAGIGETQYF. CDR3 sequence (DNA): TGCGCCAGCAGCCCGGGACTAGCGGGAATCGGGGAGACCCAGTACTTC.

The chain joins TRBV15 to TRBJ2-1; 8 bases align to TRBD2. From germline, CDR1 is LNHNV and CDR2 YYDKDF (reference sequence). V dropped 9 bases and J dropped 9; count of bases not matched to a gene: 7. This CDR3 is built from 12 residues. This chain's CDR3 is CATGLALGEQFF. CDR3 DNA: TGTGCCACAGGACTAGCTCTGGGTGAGCAGTTCTTC.

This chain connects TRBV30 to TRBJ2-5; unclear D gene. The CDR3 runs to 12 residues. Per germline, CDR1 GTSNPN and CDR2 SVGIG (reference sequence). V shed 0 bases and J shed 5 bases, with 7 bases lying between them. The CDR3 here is CAWSVHRETQYF. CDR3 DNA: TGTGCCTGGAGTGTACACCGGGAGACCCAGTACTTC.

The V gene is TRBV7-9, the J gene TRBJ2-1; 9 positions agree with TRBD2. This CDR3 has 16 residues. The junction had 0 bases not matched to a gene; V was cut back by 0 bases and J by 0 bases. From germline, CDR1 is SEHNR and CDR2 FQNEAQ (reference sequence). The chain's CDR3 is CASSLASGSSYNEQFF. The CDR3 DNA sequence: TGTGCCAGCAGCTTAGCTAGCGGGAGCTCCTACAATGAGCAGTTCTTC.

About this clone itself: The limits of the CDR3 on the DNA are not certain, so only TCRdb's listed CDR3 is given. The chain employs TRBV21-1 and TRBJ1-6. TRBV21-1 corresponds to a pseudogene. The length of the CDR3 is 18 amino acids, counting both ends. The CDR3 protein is CASSNEGPVGLGNSPLHF.